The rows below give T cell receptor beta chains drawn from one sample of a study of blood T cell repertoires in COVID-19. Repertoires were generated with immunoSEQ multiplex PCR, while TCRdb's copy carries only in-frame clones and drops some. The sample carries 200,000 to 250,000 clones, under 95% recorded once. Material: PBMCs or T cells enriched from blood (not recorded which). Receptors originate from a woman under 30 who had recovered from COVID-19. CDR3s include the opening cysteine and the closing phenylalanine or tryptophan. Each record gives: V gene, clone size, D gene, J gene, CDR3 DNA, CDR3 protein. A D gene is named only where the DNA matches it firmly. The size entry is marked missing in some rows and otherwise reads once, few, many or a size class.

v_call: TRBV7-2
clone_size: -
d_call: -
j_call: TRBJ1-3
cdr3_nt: TGTGCCAGCAGCTTAGCCAGGGCAGAGACTGGAAACACCATATATTTT
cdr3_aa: CASSLARAETGNTIYF

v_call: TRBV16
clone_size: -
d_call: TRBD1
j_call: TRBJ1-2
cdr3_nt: TGTGCCAGCAGCCAGACCACGGACAGGGAAAGAAACTATGGCTACACCTTC
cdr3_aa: CASSQTTDRERNYGYTF

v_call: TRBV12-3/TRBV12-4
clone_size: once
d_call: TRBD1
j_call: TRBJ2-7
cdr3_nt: TGTGCCAGCAGTTTCGACAGGGGCTACGAGCAGTACTTC
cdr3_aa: CASSFDRGYEQYF

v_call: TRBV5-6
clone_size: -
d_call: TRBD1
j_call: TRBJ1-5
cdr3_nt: TGTGCCAGCAGCCCGATGGGGACAGATAATCAGCCCCAGCATTTT
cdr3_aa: CASSPMGTDNQPQHF

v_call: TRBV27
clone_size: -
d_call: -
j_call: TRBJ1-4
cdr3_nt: TGTGCCAGCACCTTTTATGGTGGGGGGATCATGAGGAAACTGTTTTTT
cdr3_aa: CASTFYGGGIMRKLFF

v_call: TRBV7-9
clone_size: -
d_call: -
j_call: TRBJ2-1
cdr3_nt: TGTGCCAGCAGTGCCGGTTACGATGAGCAGTTCTTC
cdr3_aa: CASSAGYDEQFF

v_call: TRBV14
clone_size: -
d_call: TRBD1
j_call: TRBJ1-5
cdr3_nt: TGTGCCAGCAGCCCTAAACGCTGGACAGGCTGCAATCAGCCCCAGCATTTT
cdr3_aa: CASSPKRWTGCNQPQHF

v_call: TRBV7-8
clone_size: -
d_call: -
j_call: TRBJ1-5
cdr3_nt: TGTGCCAGCAGCGCGGGGGGACAGCCCCAGCATTTT
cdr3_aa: CASSAGGQPQHF

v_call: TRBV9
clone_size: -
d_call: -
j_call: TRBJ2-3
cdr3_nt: TGTGCCAGCAGCGCAGCAGCAGGGGCGGAAGATACGCAGTATTTT
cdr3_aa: CASSAAAGAEDTQYF

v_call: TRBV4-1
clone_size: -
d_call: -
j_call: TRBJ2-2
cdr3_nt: TGCGCCAGCAGCCAAGAAGCCGCGTTACCCGGGGAGCTGTTTTTT
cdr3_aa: CASSQEAALPGELFF

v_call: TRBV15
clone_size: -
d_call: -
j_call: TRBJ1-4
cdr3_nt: TGTGCCACCAGCCACTCAGGGTATGGTAATGAAAAACTGTTTTTT
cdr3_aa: CATSHSGYGNEKLFF

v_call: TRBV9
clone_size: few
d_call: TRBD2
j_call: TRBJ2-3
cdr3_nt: TGTGCCAGCAGCACCGGACTAGCGAGCACAGATACGCAGTATTTT
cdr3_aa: CASSTGLASTDTQYF

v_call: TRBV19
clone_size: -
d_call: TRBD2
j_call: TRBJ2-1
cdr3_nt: TGTGCCAGTAGTATAGATTCGGGGACTAGTAGCAATGAGCAGTTCTTC
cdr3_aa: CASSIDSGTSSNEQFF

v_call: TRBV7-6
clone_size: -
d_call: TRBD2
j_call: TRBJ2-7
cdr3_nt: TGTGCCAGCAGCCCCGGACTAGTGGTCGGGAGTGCCTACGAGCAGTACTTC
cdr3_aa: CASSPGLVVGSAYEQYF

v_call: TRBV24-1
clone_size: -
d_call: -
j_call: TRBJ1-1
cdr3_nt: TGTGCCACCCCGATCCCGACCATGACAGGAGTGAACACTGAAGCTTTCTTT
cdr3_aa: CATPIPTMTGVNTEAFF

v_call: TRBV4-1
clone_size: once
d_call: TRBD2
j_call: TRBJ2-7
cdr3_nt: TGCGCCAGCAGCCAAGATGCGAGCGGGAGGGCCTACGAGCAGTACTTC
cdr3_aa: CASSQDASGRAYEQYF

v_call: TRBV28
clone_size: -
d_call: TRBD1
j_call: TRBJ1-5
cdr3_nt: TGTGCCAGCAGTTTCGGACAGGGTGGACAGCCCCAGCATTTT
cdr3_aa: CASSFGQGGQPQHF

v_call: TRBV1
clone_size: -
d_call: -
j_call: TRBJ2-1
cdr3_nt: TGCACCAGCAGCCAAGTGACCCATACTAGCGGGAGAGGGAATGAGCAGTTCTTC
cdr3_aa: CTSSQVTHTSGRGNEQFF

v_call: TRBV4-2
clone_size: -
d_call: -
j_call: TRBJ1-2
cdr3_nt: TGTGCCAGCAGCCAAGATCCGCAGGGAGGCTACACCTTC
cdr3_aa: CASSQDPQGGYTF

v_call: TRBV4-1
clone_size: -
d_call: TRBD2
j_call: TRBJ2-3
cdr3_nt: TGCGCCAGCAGCCCTCTTGCACTAGCGGATACGCAGTATTTT
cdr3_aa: CASSPLALADTQYF

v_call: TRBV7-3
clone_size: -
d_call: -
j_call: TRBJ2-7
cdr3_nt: TGTGCCAGCAGCCAGAGCGGAATAAGGGACGAGCAGTACTTC
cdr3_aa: CASSQSGIRDEQYF

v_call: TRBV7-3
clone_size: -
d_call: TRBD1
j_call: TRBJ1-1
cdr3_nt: TGTGCCAGCAGCCTACGCCGGACAGGGAGGTCGGGGACTGAAGCTTTCTTT
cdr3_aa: CASSLRRTGRSGTEAFF

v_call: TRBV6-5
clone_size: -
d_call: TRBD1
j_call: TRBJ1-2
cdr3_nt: TGTGCCAGCAGGCTCCCGACAGGGAACTATGGCTACACCTTC
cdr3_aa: CASRLPTGNYGYTF

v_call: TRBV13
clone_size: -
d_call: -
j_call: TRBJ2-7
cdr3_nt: TGTGCCAGCAGCACACTGACTGAGTCCTACGAGCAGTACTTC
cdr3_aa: CASSTLTESYEQYF